This T cell receptor (beta chain) comes out of a study of cytomegalovirus exposure and HLA in healthy donors. As for this clone: Its cognate antigen is unknown.

Findings and limits, study-wide: Earlier analysis yielded a pattern in which most TCR beta V segments were productive about 90% or about 30% of the time. Specificity of a few CMV-associated chains for CMV antigens was verified in vitro. Later analysis identified over 15,000 TCR beta sequences associated with HLA alleles, using a false discovery rate threshold of 0.05. What a later analysis reportedly showed was that an Asian-associated ancestry cluster had fewer N-insertions than the roughly 670-donor mean.

V was trimmed by 10 bases and J by 0 bases, leaving 21 bases between them. This CDR3 is built from 16 residues. Germline CDR1 LNHDA, CDR2 SQIVND (reference sequence). The study ran its PCR with 60 Vbeta and 13 Jbeta primers. Here immunoSEQ multiplex PCR was the method, and the copy in TCRdb shows in-frame clones only, minus some. Among 130,000 or so clones listed, around 82% were seen once. The receptor's source is a man aged 18 to 30 in good health and CMV-seropositive. Input material: PBMCs. The gene calls are TRBV19 and TRBJ1-1; D remains ambiguous. CDR3 nucleotides: TGTGCCACCGCGCCCCCCCCCGACAATATGAACACTGAAGCTTTCTTT. Its translation: CATAPPPDNMNTEAFF.